Reported below is one T cell receptor beta chain. Its target is unknown. From the 5' RACE reads, TCRdb called clonotypes with MiXCR, one entry per CDR3 protein. The sample shows roughly 540,000 distinct CDR3 sequences, roughly 21% of them seen only once. The CDR3 consists of 14 residues. CDR1 and CDR2 (germline): SEHNR, FQNEAQ (reference sequence). The ends were cut back, 2 bases at V and 7 bases at J, with 12 bases in the middle. This sample stems from a study of identical twins. Study observations and caveats: An excess of low generation probability was shown by twin-shared out-of-frame alpha sequences.

The sample was also linked to a second study, of T cells expressing NK-cell markers. From that paper: Researchers got TCR beta repertoires out of sorted CD3+CD56+NKG2C+, CD3+CD56+NKG2C- and CD3+CD56-NKG2C+ T cells. One observes that, in several donors, these clonotypes were also the leading ones within the CD3+CD56-NKG2C+ fraction.

The clonotype comes from a woman aged 18-35 years in good health. The sample comprised CD4+ T cells sorted from blood. V gene TRBV7-9 combines with J gene TRBJ2-1; D gene unclear. CDR3 sequence: CASSLIRAGNEQFF. In nucleotides, the CDR3 is TGTGCCAGCAGCTTAATCCGGGCTGGGAATGAGCAGTTCTTC.